This TCR beta chain originates from a study of CD8 T cells in ankylosing spondylitis. CDR1 and CDR2 from the germline V gene are MGHRA and YSYEKL. This CDR3 contains 15 residues. V was pared by 4 bases and J by 1 base, with 13 bases between. TCRdb re-called the 5' RACE reads through MiXCR, storing one row per CDR3 protein. The table records about 160,000 distinct CDR3 sequences, around 42% of them present only once. What was sequenced was synovial fluid, either unsorted or a sorted T cell fraction (not recorded which). The rearrangement links TRBV4-1 to TRBJ1-1, with D hard to call. The TCR was taken from a male donor with ankylosing spondylitis. CDR3 protein: CASSPIEAANTEAFF. The CDR3 coding sequence is TGCGCCAGCAGCCCCATAGAGGCGGCGAACACTGAAGCTTTCTTT.